The 20 T cell receptor beta chains given below trace back to one sample, sequenced in a study of blood T cells in healthy people across ages. It was with a sample-barcoded 5' primer and a J-beta primer mix that a second PCR of about 7 to 12 cycles was run. TCRdb recomputed calls from the 5' RACE reads with MiXCR, one row per CDR3 protein. The table shows fewer than 1,200,000 distinct CDR3 sequences, with approximately 25% occurring only once. These data also formed part of another study, on T cells of mothers and their children.

Sequenced sample: blood. The receptors derive from a girl under 10 years old in good health.

The chain recombines TRBV5-1 with TRBJ2-6; D is uncertain. There are 15 residues in the CDR3. The V and J ends lost 0 bases and 0 bases respectively, with 4 bases between them. The germline CDR1 and CDR2 sequences are SGHRS and YFSETQ. The CDR3 spells CASSLEPSGANVLTF. CDR3 bases: TGCGCCAGCAGCTTGGAGCCCTCTGGGGCCAACGTCCTGACTTTC.

A few counts support this clonotype. The chain has TRBV24-1 and TRBJ2-1; 12 nucleotides align to TRBD2. The length of the CDR3 is 15 residues. In germline, CDR1 is KGHDR, CDR2 SFDVKD. The junction had 4 bases not matched to a gene; V was cut back by 5 bases and J by 6 bases. The CDR3 DNA follows: TGTGCCACCAGTGCGACTAGCGGGAGAGGCAATGAGCAGTTCTTC. It is translated as CATSATSGRGNEQFF.

V gene TRBV20-1 combines with J gene TRBJ2-7; 8 bases agree with TRBD2. Germline CDR1 DFQATT, CDR2 SNEGSKA (reference sequence). The J segment lost 1 base and the V segment lost 5 bases, leaving 10 bases of the junction unmatched. The CDR3 loop spans 15 amino acids. The CDR3 is CSALGSGIPSYEQYF. The CDR3 DNA sequence: TGCAGTGCTTTGGGTAGCGGGATCCCGTCCTACGAGCAGTACTTC.

This clonotype was detected a few times. The chain is built from TRBV29-1 and TRBJ2-7, with 7 bases fitting TRBD2. Germline loops: CDR1 SQVTM, CDR2 ANQGSEA. The V segment lost 0 bases and the J segment 12 bases; nucleotides outside the gene matches: 5. The CDR3 spans 11 residues. CDR3 bases: TGCAGCGTTGAAGACCTAACGGGGGGGTACTTC. It encodes CSVEDLTGGYF.

This clonotype has just a few counts. J is TRBJ1-2 and V is TRBV14; D might be TRBD1 (6 bases). The V gene's germline CDR1 is SGHDN and CDR2 FVKESK. Trimming cost V 4 bases and J 4 bases, with 16 bases left between them. The CDR3 is 15 amino acids. The CDR3: CASSPSPGQFYGYTF. The CDR3 bases are TGTGCCAGCAGCCCGTCCCCCGGACAGTTCTATGGCTACACCTTC.

The chain combines TRBV20-1 with TRBJ1-1; TRBD1 matches 7 bases. The CDR3 length is 15 residues. CDR1 and CDR2 from the germline V gene are DFQATT and SNEGSKA (reference sequence). Trimming removed 1 base from V and 1 base from J; junction bases left unmatched: 6. The CDR3 nucleotides read TGCAGTGCTAGAGGGTCAGGGGGAGAGAACACTGAAGCTTTCTTT. This gives the protein CSARGSGGENTEAFF.

The J gene is TRBJ2-1, the V gene TRBV12-3 or TRBV12-4; a weak D match, TRBD2 (6 bases). The V and J ends lost 0 bases and 3 bases respectively, with 15 bases between them. This CDR3 is built from 17 residues. Here the CDR3 DNA reads TGTGCCAGCAGTTTAGCGCCGGGGACTGGGAACTACAATGAGCAGTTCTTC. Translated, it gives CASSLAPGTGNYNEQFF.

This clonotype was seen a few times. This chain joins TRBV29-1 and TRBJ2-5; no reliable D call. The J call could be wrong; TRBJ2-1 is a better fit for the DNA end. This CDR3 spans 10 amino acids. Germline V gives CDR1 SQVTM, CDR2 ANQGSEA. The CDR3, as DNA: TGCAGCGTGCGAGTCGGTGAGCAGTTCTTC. Its translation is CSVRVGEQFF.

This clonotype came up many times. The V call is TRBV29-1, the J call TRBJ2-1; possibly TRBD2 for D (5 bases). The germline V and J ends were trimmed by 7 bases and 5 bases, with 12 bases remaining between them. The CDR3 has 12 amino acids. The germline CDR1 and CDR2 sequences are SQVTM and ANQGSEA. CDR3 residues: CSAASGDNEQFF. CDR3 DNA: TGCAGCGCTGCTTCCGGGGACAATGAGCAGTTCTTC.

This clonotype occurred a few times. The chain joins TRBV11-3 to TRBJ2-5, with a tentative D call TRBD1 (7 bases). V was pared by 3 bases and J by 2 bases, with 16 bases between. Germline CDR1 reads SGHNT; CDR2 reads YENEEA. There are 16 residues in the CDR3. The CDR3 bases are TGTGCCAGCAGCTTTACAACGACAGGGAGGCAAGAGACCCAGTACTTC. This sequence encodes CASSFTTTGRQETQYF.

The chain uses TRBV3-1 and TRBJ1-1, with D uncertain. The V end lost 3 bases, the J end lost 8 bases, and 10 bases lay between the germline ends. The CDR3 loop spans 12 amino acids. Germline V gene sequence: CDR1 LGHDT, CDR2 YNNKEL (reference sequence). Here the CDR3 DNA reads TGTGCCAGCAGCCACGACGGGCCAGAAGCTTTCTTT. Protein: CASSHDGPEAFF.

The chain employs TRBV20-1 and TRBJ2-7, with D unclear. Trimming shortened V by 6 bases and J by 4 bases, and 22 bases separated the two germline ends. The germline V gene encodes CDR1 DFQATT and CDR2 SNEGSKA (reference sequence). The CDR3 contains 15 residues. CDR3: CSATRSDSPTYEQYF. In DNA, the CDR3 is TGCAGTGCCACACGGTCCGACTCTCCAACTTACGAGCAGTACTTC.

V usage is TRBV3-1 and J usage is TRBJ1-5, with D possibly being TRBD1 (5 bases). The V gene lost 0 bases and the J gene lost 2 bases, with 11 bases spanning the gap. Germline V gives CDR1 LGHDT, CDR2 YNNKEL (reference sequence). The length of the CDR3 is 16 residues. The CDR3 spells CASSQEFREGNQPQHF. DNA for the CDR3: TGTGCCAGCAGCCAAGAGTTCAGGGAAGGCAATCAGCCCCAGCATTTT.

The CDR3 region has the DNA TGCAGTGCTAGGACTAGCGGGACGGTGGCAGATACGCAGTATTTT. As protein: CSARTSGTVADTQYF. V usage is TRBV20-1 and J usage is TRBJ2-3; 11 nucleotides align to TRBD2. Germline trimming cut 3 bases from V and 4 bases from J; bases unmatched to any gene: 6. Germline CDR1 and CDR2: DFQATT and SNEGSKA (reference sequence). The CDR3 runs to 15 residues.

There are many counts of this clonotype. Sequence at one end of the junction differs from germline and may be a read error. V is TRBV18 and J is TRBJ2-5; D call uncertain. CDR3 length: 12 residues. Germline CDR1 reads KGHSH; CDR2 reads LQKENI. CDR3 in amino acids: CASSPEQETQYF. The DNA for the CDR3 is TGCGCCAGCAGCCCCGAACAAGAGACCCAGTACTTC.

This clonotype was seen a few times. The gene calls are TRBV3-1 and TRBJ1-4; D unresolved. The CDR3 has 15 amino acids. V lost 4 bases to trimming and J lost 8 bases, with 17 bases between them. Germline loops: CDR1 LGHDT, CDR2 YNNKEL (reference sequence). DNA of the CDR3: TGTGCCAGCAGCCGAGCTTTGATGGGGAGGGAAAAACTGTTTTTT. Translation: CASSRALMGREKLFF.

The chain is built from TRBV4-3 and TRBJ2-1, with D possibly being TRBD2 (6 bases). CDR3 length: 14 amino acids. Germline values: CDR1 LGHNA, CDR2 YSLEER. V lost 5 bases to trimming and J lost 7 bases, with 15 bases between them. The CDR3 nucleotides are TGCGCCAGCAGCTTCGGGGACGCGGGAAATGAGCAGTTCTTC. Translated: CASSFGDAGNEQFF.

This chain's CDR3 is CSVRTANYGYTF. CDR3 DNA sequence: TGCAGCGTGAGGACAGCTAACTATGGCTACACCTTC. The chain links TRBV29-1 to TRBJ1-2; a possible D gene is TRBD1 (6 bases). Trimming pared 6 bases from V and 0 bases from J, leaving 8 bases between. Germline V lookup: CDR1 SQVTM, CDR2 ANQGSEA. The CDR3 is 12 residues long.

The table lists this clonotype with a few counts. This chain uses TRBV7-2 with TRBJ2-5; D might be TRBD1 (6 bases). The V gene lost 1 base and the J gene lost 1 base, with 10 bases spanning the gap. This CDR3 is 15 amino acids long. Germline-derived CDR1 and CDR2 are SGHTA and FQGNSA. The CDR3 protein is CASSLVGQTQETQYF. The CDR3 coding sequence is TGTGCCAGCAGCTTAGTCGGACAGACCCAAGAGACCCAGTACTTC.

In its sample, this clonotype was seen a few times. The chain is built from TRBV27 and TRBJ1-3; no reliable D call. V was trimmed by 6 bases and J by 2 bases, leaving 14 bases between them. CDR1 is MNHEY and CDR2 is SMNVEV in the germline V gene (reference sequence). The CDR3 has 15 amino acids. The CDR3 reads CASSLDPGPGNTIYF. The DNA of the CDR3 is TGTGCCAGCAGCCTCGACCCCGGACCTGGAAACACCATATATTTT.